This is a list of T cell receptor beta chains from one sample in a study of early T cells in non-severe SARS-CoV-2 infection. In TCRdb, the 5' RACE reads were re-called with MiXCR into one record per CDR3 protein. The profile covers 60,000 to 85,000 distinct CDR3 sequences, with less than 20% appearing a single time and more than 10% taken by the ten largest. Sequencing was carried out using whole blood. The source of these receptors is an adult who was a healthcare worker with PCR-confirmed SARS-CoV-2 infection or an uninfected control (not recorded which). CDR3s include the opening cysteine and the closing phenylalanine or tryptophan. D genes are given only for firm matches. Clone size is stated in some rows and not others, as once, few, many or a class when expanded.

V gene: TRBV12-3/TRBV12-4; J gene: TRBJ2-2; clone size: few; CDR3 length: 15; D gene: TRBD2; CDR3 DNA: TGTGCCAGCAGCCGGACTAGCGGGGGGGCCGGGGAGCTGTTTTTT; CDR3 protein: CASSRTSGGAGELFF
V gene: TRBV30; J gene: TRBJ2-5; clone size: few; CDR3 length: 13; D gene: -; CDR3 DNA: TGTGCCTGGAGTGTCCTGGTTCAAGAGACCCAGTACTTC; CDR3 protein: CAWSVLVQETQYF
V gene: TRBV11-2; J gene: TRBJ1-2; clone size: -; CDR3 length: 15; D gene: -; CDR3 DNA: TGTGCCAGCAGCTATACCGACAGAATGTTCTATGGCTACACCTTC; CDR3 protein: CASSYTDRMFYGYTF
V gene: TRBV4-2; J gene: TRBJ2-2; clone size: -; CDR3 length: 18; D gene: TRBD2; CDR3 DNA: TGTGCCAGCAGCCGTATTCCTAGCGGGAGCTCGAACACCGGGGAGCTGTTTTTT; CDR3 protein: CASSRIPSGSSNTGELFF
V gene: TRBV6-1; J gene: TRBJ1-1; clone size: few; CDR3 length: 12; D gene: -; CDR3 DNA: TGTGCCAGCAGTTTCCTCGGGACAGAAGCTTTCTTT; CDR3 protein: CASSFLGTEAFF
V gene: TRBV12-3/TRBV12-4; J gene: TRBJ2-5; clone size: few; CDR3 length: 12; D gene: -; CDR3 DNA: TGTGCCAGCGGCGGGTACAGAGAGACCCAGTACTTC; CDR3 protein: CASGGYRETQYF
V gene: TRBV10-3; J gene: TRBJ2-7; clone size: -; CDR3 length: 13; D gene: TRBD2; CDR3 DNA: TGTGCCATCAGTGCTACTAGCGTGCACGAGCAGTACTTC; CDR3 protein: CAISATSVHEQYF
V gene: TRBV9; J gene: TRBJ2-1; clone size: once; CDR3 length: 16; D gene: TRBD2; CDR3 DNA: TGTGCCAGCAGTAAGACTAGCGGCCTCACCTACAATGAGCAGTTCTTC; CDR3 protein: CASSKTSGLTYNEQFF
V gene: TRBV4-2; J gene: TRBJ1-1; clone size: many; CDR3 length: 14; D gene: -; CDR3 DNA: TGTGCCAGCAGCCAAGATGAGGGGAGCACTGAAGCTTTCTTT; CDR3 protein: CASSQDEGSTEAFF
V gene: TRBV7-6; J gene: TRBJ1-1; clone size: many; CDR3 length: 15; D gene: TRBD1; CDR3 DNA: TGTGCCAGCAGCTTCTCGACAGGGATGGACACTGAAGCTTTCTTT; CDR3 protein: CASSFSTGMDTEAFF
V gene: TRBV27; J gene: TRBJ2-7; clone size: -; CDR3 length: 13; D gene: -; CDR3 DNA: TGTGCCAGCCGGGGGCAGGGACCCTACGAGCAGTACTTC; CDR3 protein: CASRGQGPYEQYF
V gene: TRBV7-8; J gene: TRBJ2-2; clone size: -; CDR3 length: 16; D gene: TRBD2; CDR3 DNA: TGTGCCAGCAGCTTAAGGACTAGCGGGTCCGCCGGGGAGCTGTTTTTT; CDR3 protein: CASSLRTSGSAGELFF
V gene: TRBV2; J gene: TRBJ2-7; clone size: few; CDR3 length: 13; D gene: TRBD1; CDR3 DNA: TGTGCCAGCGATGGGCAGGGGGTCAACGAGCAGTACTTC; CDR3 protein: CASDGQGVNEQYF
V gene: TRBV15; J gene: TRBJ1-1; clone size: few; CDR3 length: 16; D gene: -; CDR3 DNA: TGTGCCACCAGCAGAGATGAACGGGGGGTTCAAAGTGAAGCTTTCTTT; CDR3 protein: CATSRDERGVQSEAFF
V gene: TRBV5-4; J gene: TRBJ1-5; clone size: -; CDR3 length: 12; D gene: -; CDR3 DNA: TGTGCCAGCAGCTCCCAGGGACAGCCCCAGCATTTT; CDR3 protein: CASSSQGQPQHF
V gene: TRBV11-2; J gene: TRBJ1-4; clone size: few; CDR3 length: 15; D gene: TRBD1; CDR3 DNA: TGTGCCAGCAGCTTCTACAGGGGATTTAATGAAAAACTGTTTTTT; CDR3 protein: CASSFYRGFNEKLFF
V gene: TRBV24-1; J gene: TRBJ1-1; clone size: -; CDR3 length: 15; D gene: -; CDR3 DNA: TGTGCCACCAGTGACCCTGCGGGTGGAGCATCGGGAGCTTTCTTT; CDR3 protein: CATSDPAGGASGAFF